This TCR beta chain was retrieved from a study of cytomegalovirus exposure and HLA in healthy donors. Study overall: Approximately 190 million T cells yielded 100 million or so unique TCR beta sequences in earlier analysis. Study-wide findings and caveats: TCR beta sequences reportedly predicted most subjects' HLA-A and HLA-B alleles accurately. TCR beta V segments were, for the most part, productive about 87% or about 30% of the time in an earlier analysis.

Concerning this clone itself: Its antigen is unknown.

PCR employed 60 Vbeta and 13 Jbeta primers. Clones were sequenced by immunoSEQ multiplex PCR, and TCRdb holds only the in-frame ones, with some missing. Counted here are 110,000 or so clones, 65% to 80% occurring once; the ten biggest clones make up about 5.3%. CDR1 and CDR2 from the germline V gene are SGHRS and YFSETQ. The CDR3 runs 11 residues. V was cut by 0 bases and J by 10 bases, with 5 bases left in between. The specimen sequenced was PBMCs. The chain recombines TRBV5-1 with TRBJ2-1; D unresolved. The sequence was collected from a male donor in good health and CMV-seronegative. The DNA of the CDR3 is TGCGCCAGCAGCTTGGCCGGGGAGCAGTTCTTC. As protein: CASSLAGEQFF.